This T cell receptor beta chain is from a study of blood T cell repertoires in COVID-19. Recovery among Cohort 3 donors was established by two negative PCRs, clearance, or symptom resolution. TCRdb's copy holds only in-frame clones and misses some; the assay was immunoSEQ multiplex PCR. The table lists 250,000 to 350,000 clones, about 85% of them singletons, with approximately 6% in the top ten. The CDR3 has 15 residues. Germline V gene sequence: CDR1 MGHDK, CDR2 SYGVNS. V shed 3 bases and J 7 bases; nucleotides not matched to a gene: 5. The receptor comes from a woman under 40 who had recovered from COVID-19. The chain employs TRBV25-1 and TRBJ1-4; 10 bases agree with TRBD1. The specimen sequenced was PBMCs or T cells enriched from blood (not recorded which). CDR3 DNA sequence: TGTGCCAGCAGTGAGCCGGGACAGGGGATTGAAAAACTGTTTTTT. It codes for CASSEPGQGIEKLFF.